The table lists the clone carrying this TCR beta chain with many counts. This CDR3 has 16 residues. From germline, CDR1 is LGHDT and CDR2 YNNKEL (reference sequence). After removal of 1 base from V and 6 bases from J, the junction contained 3 bases not matched to a gene. The diagnoses drew upon clinical symptoms, serum thyroxine and TRAb, thyroid ultrasound and orbital computed tomography. TCR beta CDR3 regions were amplified from RNA transcripts. During a first-round RT-PCR of the TCR CDR3, the HTBI primer set was used. TCRdb re-derived calls from the multiplex PCR reads in MiXCR, one entry per CDR3 protein. The repertoire consists of 500,000 to 650,000 distinct CDR3 sequences, with approximately 20% occurring once and the leading ten covering roughly 50%. This entry is derived from a study of T cells in Graves' hyperthyroidism and ophthalmopathy.

The chain has TRBV3-1 and TRBJ2-3, with TRBD2 matching over 14 bases. Sequencing was done on a sample of blood. The receptor was isolated from a man between 35 and 55 years old with Graves' ophthalmopathy. The CDR3 bases are TGTGCCAGCAGCCAAGCGGGACTAGCGGGAGCGGATACGCAGTATTTT. Translated, it gives CASSQAGLAGADTQYF.